The rows below give T cell receptor beta chains drawn from one sample of a study of cytotoxic CD8 clonotypes in ibrutinib-treated CLL. Using immunoSEQ multiplex PCR, the repertoire was profiled, and TCRdb retains in-frame clones only, with some absent. The table shows fewer than 400,000 clones, with roughly 67% occurring only once. Source: PBMCs, taken after 36 months of ibrutinib treatment. All receptors derive from a human donor with chronic lymphocytic leukemia. The CDR3 runs from the conserved cysteine through the conserved F or W. A D gene is named only where the DNA matches it firmly. The size entry is marked missing in some rows and otherwise reads once, few, many or a size class.

j_gene,d_gene,v_gene,abundance,CDR3nt,CDR3aa
TRBJ2-1,-,TRBV11-2,-,-,CASSLTFGAGDNEQFF
TRBJ1-3,TRBD1,TRBV28,-,TGTGCCAGCAGTCCCCAGGGGGGGCTTGGAAACACCATATATTTT,CASSPQGGLGNTIYF
TRBJ2-7,-,TRBV28,-,TGTGCCAGCGGGACTCAACAGGGGCTTTGGGAGCAGTACTTC,CASGTQQGLWEQYF
TRBJ1-5,-,TRBV28,-,TGTGCCAGCAGTTTAACCCACCTTTGGGGCGGGCGTCAGCCCCAGCATTTT,CASSLTHLWGGRQPQHF
TRBJ2-7,-,TRBV4-1,few,TGCGCCAGCAGCCAAGTGGCCCCGGGGGCCTACGAGCAGTACTTC,CASSQVAPGAYEQYF
TRBJ1-6,-,TRBV5-4,-,TGTGCCAGCTCGACACTCTATAATTCACCCCTCCACTTT,CASSTLYNSPLHF
TRBJ1-2,TRBD1,TRBV6-1,-,TGTGCCACCCACTCCTGGACAGGGGTCGACTATGGCTACACCTTC,CATHSWTGVDYGYTF
TRBJ2-5,TRBD2,TRBV19,once,TGTGCCAGTAGTCCTCGACTAGCGGGGGGGCGGGAGACCCAGTACTTC,CASSPRLAGGRETQYF
TRBJ2-7,TRBD2,TRBV5-1,once,TGCGCCAGCAGCTTTTTAAAGGGCGGTTTAGCGGGATTGGTGGGAGAGCAGTACTTC,CASSFLKGGLAGLVGEQYF
TRBJ2-5,TRBD1,TRBV5-4,-,TGTGCCAGCAGAAAGGGACAGGGGGTAGCGGGTAGCTTGTACTTC,CASRKGQGVAGSLYF
TRBJ1-1,TRBD1,TRBV11-3,-,TGTGCCAGCAGCCGATACCAGGGGGCTACTGAAGCTTTCTTT,CASSRYQGATEAFF
TRBJ2-7,-,TRBV6-5,-,TGTGCCAGCAGCACCGCGGGGCTCCAGGGGTACGAGCAGTACTTC,CASSTAGLQGYEQYF
TRBJ2-2,-,TRBV7-2,-,TGTGCCAGCAGCTTAAGTTCTTATTCGGTGGGGGAGCTGTTTTTT,CASSLSSYSVGELFF
TRBJ1-5,-,TRBV7-6,few,TGTGCCAGCAGCCCAGGGGACCATAGCAATCAGCCCCAGCATTTT,CASSPGDHSNQPQHF
TRBJ2-7,-,TRBV19,-,TGTGCCAGTAGTATAGTAGGGGGAAACTACGAGCAGTACTTC,CASSIVGGNYEQYF
TRBJ2-1,TRBD2,TRBV7-3,-,TGTGCCAGCAGCCCCACCGGACTAGCGGGAAGTGAGCAGTTCTTC,CASSPTGLAGSEQFF
TRBJ2-2,-,TRBV7-3,few,TGTGCCAGCAGCCCACTGGGACAGAACACCGGGGAGCTGTTTTTT,CASSPLGQNTGELFF
TRBJ1-4,-,TRBV12-2,-,TGTGCAAGTCGCTTAGTTCTTGAAAAACTGTTTTTT,CASRLVLEKLFF
TRBJ2-1,-,TRBV9,-,TGTGCCAGCAGCGTAGTAGGGGGAGGGCCCCGCAATGAGCAGTTCTTC,CASSVVGGGPRNEQFF
TRBJ2-1,-,TRBV5-1,-,TGCGCCAGCAGCGGGAGTATCCGTCTAAATGAGCAGTTCTTC,CASSGSIRLNEQFF
TRBJ1-6,TRBD1,TRBV7-2,-,TGTGCCAGCAGCTTAGTGGCCGGACAGGGCGGTAATTCACCCCTCCACTTT,CASSLVAGQGGNSPLHF
TRBJ2-1,TRBD1,TRBV28,-,TGTGCCAGCCAGGGGGTGAGGGCCTACAATGAGCAGTTCTTC,CASQGVRAYNEQFF
TRBJ1-4,-,TRBV29-1,few,TGCAGCGTTGCGGACAAAGATAATGAAAAACTGTTTTTT,CSVADKDNEKLFF
TRBJ2-7,-,TRBV11-3,-,TGTGCCAGCAGCTTCAGTATCGGGTACGAGCAGTACTTC,CASSFSIGYEQYF
TRBJ1-1,-,TRBV4-2,few,TGTGCCAGCAGCAAAAGAGGGCGGGGGGCCGACGGCACTGAAGCTTTCTTT,CASSKRGRGADGTEAFF
TRBJ2-1,-,TRBV29-1,-,TGCAGCGTTGCCCGTCGGATGAGCTCCTACAATGAGCAGTTCTTC,CSVARRMSSYNEQFF
TRBJ2-3,TRBD1,TRBV27,-,TGTGCCAGCAGTTTGTCCCGGGACAGGGCTACAGATACGCAGTATTTT,CASSLSRDRATDTQYF
TRBJ1-2,TRBD1,TRBV5-1,-,TGCGCCAGCAGCTTGGCCGGGACAGGGCTAAGATGGAACTATGGCTACACCTTC,CASSLAGTGLRWNYGYTF
TRBJ2-1,-,TRBV6-1,-,TGTGCCAGCAGTGACATGAATAGGGGATATAATGAGCAGTTCTTC,CASSDMNRGYNEQFF
TRBJ1-5,-,TRBV10-3,few,TGTGCCATCAGTGAGTGTGGGAATCAGCCCCAGCATTTT,CAISECGNQPQHF
TRBJ1-5,-,TRBV28,few,TGTGCCAGCAGTCTTGGAGGGGCCGGGGGCCAGCCCCAGCATTTT,CASSLGGAGGQPQHF
TRBJ1-6,-,TRBV5-1,once,TGCGCCAGCAACGCGACCCCGGGCGGTTCACCCCTCCACTTT,CASNATPGGSPLHF
TRBJ1-1,-,TRBV7-8,-,TGTGCCAGCAGCTCCCGGGGCAGGGACACTGAAGCTTTCTTT,CASSSRGRDTEAFF
TRBJ2-7,-,TRBV7-3,few,TGTGCCAGCAGCTTAACAGCGTCGGCAGTCTACGAGCAGTACTTC,CASSLTASAVYEQYF
TRBJ1-1,-,TRBV7-2,-,TGTGCCAGCAGCCTATGGGGACCTTCCGCGGCTTTCTTT,CASSLWGPSAAFF
TRBJ1-3,TRBD1,TRBV5-4,-,TGTGCCAGCAGGGGGGACAGGGAGTCTGGGCCGGGAAACACCATATATTTT,CASRGDRESGPGNTIYF
TRBJ1-1,-,TRBV20-1,-,TGCAGTGCTAGAGGCCTCCAAGCAGCTTTCTTT,CSARGLQAAFF